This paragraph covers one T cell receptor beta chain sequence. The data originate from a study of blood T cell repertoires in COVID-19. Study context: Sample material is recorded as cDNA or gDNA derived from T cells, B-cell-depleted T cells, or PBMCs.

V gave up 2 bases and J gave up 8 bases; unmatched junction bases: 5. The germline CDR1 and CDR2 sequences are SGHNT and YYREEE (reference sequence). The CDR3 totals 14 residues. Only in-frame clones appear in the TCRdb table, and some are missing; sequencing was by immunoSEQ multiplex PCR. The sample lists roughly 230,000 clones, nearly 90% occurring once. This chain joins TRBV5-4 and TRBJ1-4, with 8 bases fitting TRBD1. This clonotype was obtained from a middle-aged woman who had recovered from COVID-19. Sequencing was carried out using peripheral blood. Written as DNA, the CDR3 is TGTGCCAGCAGCTTTGACAGGGGTGGCGAAAAACTGTTTTTT. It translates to CASSFDRGGEKLFF.